This TCR beta chain was sequenced for a study of cytomegalovirus exposure and HLA in healthy donors. The PCR contained 60 Vbeta and 13 Jbeta primers. TCRdb's table, derived via immunoSEQ multiplex PCR, lists solely in-frame clones and lacks some. This table has 92,000 or so clones, less than 80% appearing once. This CDR3 contains 16 residues. Germline V gives CDR1 SGDLS, CDR2 YYNGEE. V shed 0 bases and J shed 7 bases, with 16 bases lying between them. Sequences were obtained from PBMCs. The clonotype originates from a woman in her fifties or sixties in good health and CMV-seropositive. The chain employs TRBV9 and TRBJ1-4; a weak D match, TRBD1 (6 bases). CDR3 protein: CASSVEAGRGAEKLFF. CDR3 DNA sequence: TGTGCCAGCAGCGTAGAGGCTGGCAGGGGTGCTGAAAAACTGTTTTTT.